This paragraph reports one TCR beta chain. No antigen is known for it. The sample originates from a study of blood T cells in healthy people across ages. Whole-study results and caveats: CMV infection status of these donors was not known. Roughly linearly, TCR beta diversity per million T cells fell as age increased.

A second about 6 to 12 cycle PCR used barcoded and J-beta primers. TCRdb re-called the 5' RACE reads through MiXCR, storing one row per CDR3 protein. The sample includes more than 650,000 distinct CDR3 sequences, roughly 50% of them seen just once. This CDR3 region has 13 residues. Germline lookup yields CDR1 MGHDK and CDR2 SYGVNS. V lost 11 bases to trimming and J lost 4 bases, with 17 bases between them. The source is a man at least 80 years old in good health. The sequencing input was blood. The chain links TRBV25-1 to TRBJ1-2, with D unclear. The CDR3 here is CASAAGDGYGYTF. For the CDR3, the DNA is TGTGCCTCGGCAGCCGGGGATGGCTATGGCTACACCTTC.